These T cell receptor beta chains were read from a single sample in a study of blood T cell repertoires in COVID-19. The repertoire was sequenced with immunoSEQ multiplex PCR; TCRdb's copy has only in-frame clones and lacks some. The data show some 100,000 clones, roughly nine tenths seen once. The material sequenced was peripheral blood. These receptor sequences come from a man aged 45-60 years with acute or convalescent COVID-19. The CDR3 runs from the conserved cysteine through the conserved F or W. D genes are given only for firm matches. Clone size, where shown, is once, few, many, or a class for clones that have expanded.

clone size: once; V gene: TRBV7-2; J gene: TRBJ1-2; D gene: TRBD1; CDR3 DNA: TGTGCCAGCAGCCTGGGACAGGAAGGTGGCTACACCTTC; CDR3 protein: CASSLGQEGGYTF
clone size: NA; V gene: TRBV20-1; J gene: TRBJ2-3; D gene: NA; CDR3 DNA: TGCAGTGCTACCAAAGATACGCAGTATTTT; CDR3 protein: CSATKDTQYF
clone size: NA; V gene: TRBV2; J gene: TRBJ1-5; D gene: TRBD1; CDR3 DNA: TGTGCCAGCAGATCAGACGGGACAGATTATCAGCCCCAGCATTTT; CDR3 protein: CASRSDGTDYQPQHF
clone size: NA; V gene: TRBV4-1; J gene: TRBJ1-1; D gene: NA; CDR3 DNA: TGCGCCAGCAGCCAAGATATCTCCAGGAACACTGAAGCTTTCTTT; CDR3 protein: CASSQDISRNTEAFF
clone size: NA; V gene: TRBV19; J gene: TRBJ1-5; D gene: TRBD1; CDR3 DNA: TGTGCCAGTAGTATGGCACAGGGGGCAGGTGGGCAGCCCCAGCATTTT; CDR3 protein: CASSMAQGAGGQPQHF
clone size: NA; V gene: TRBV19; J gene: TRBJ1-5; D gene: TRBD1; CDR3 DNA: TGTGCCAGTAGTGTGGACAGGGACAATCAGCCCCAGCATTTT; CDR3 protein: CASSVDRDNQPQHF
clone size: NA; V gene: TRBV10-2; J gene: TRBJ1-5; D gene: TRBD1; CDR3 DNA: TGCGCCAGCAGTGATAAGGGACAGGGATGGGATCAGCCCCAGCATTTT; CDR3 protein: CASSDKGQGWDQPQHF
clone size: NA; V gene: TRBV2; J gene: TRBJ2-4; D gene: TRBD2; CDR3 DNA: TGTGCCAGCATAGCAGCGGGAGAGGGGGACATTCAGTACTTC; CDR3 protein: CASIAAGEGDIQYF
clone size: NA; V gene: TRBV18; J gene: TRBJ1-4; D gene: NA; CDR3 DNA: TGTGCCAGCTCGCCTGGACTACATGAAAAACTGTTTTTT; CDR3 protein: CASSPGLHEKLFF
clone size: NA; V gene: TRBV6-5; J gene: TRBJ1-5; D gene: NA; CDR3 DNA: TGTGCCAGCAGTTTGTTCAGGGAAGGTCAGCCCCAGCATTTT; CDR3 protein: CASSLFREGQPQHF
clone size: few; V gene: TRBV25-1; J gene: TRBJ2-7; D gene: NA; CDR3 DNA: TGTGCCAGCAGGATGGGACAATACGAGCAGTACTTC; CDR3 protein: CASRMGQYEQYF